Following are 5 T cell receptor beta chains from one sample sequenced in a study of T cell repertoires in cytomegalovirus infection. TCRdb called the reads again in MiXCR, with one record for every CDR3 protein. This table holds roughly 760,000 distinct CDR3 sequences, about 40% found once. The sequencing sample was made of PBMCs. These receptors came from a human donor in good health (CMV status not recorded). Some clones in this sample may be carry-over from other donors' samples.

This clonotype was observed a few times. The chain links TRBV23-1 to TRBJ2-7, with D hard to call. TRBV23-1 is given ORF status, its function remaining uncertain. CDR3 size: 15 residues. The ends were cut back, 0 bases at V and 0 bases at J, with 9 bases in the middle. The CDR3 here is CASSQSRPASYEQYF. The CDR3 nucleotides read TGCGCCAGCAGTCAATCGAGGCCCGCCTCCTACGAGCAGTACTTC.

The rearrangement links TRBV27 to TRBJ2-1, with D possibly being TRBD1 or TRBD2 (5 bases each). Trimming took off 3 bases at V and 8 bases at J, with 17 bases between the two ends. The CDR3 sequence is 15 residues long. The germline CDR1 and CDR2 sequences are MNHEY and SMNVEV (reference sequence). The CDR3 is CASSFRDSQGYEQFF. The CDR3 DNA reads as TGTGCCAGCAGTTTTCGGGATAGCCAGGGATATGAGCAGTTCTTC.

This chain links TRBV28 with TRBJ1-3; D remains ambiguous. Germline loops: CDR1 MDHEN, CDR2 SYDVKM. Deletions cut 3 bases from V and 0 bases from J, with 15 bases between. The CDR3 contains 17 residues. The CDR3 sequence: CASSFSVTAGSGNTIYF. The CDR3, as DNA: TGTGCCAGCAGTTTCTCGGTAACGGCGGGCTCTGGAAACACCATATATTTT.

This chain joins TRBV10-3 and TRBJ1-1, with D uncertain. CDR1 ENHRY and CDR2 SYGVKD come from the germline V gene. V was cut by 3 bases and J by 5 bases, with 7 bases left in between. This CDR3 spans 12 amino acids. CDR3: CAISDSRTEAFF. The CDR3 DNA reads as TGTGCCATCAGTGACTCTCGGACTGAAGCTTTCTTT.

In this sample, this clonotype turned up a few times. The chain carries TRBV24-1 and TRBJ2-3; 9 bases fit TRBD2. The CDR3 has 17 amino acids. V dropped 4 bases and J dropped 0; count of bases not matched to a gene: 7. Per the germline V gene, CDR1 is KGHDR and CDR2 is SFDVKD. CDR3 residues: CATSDRRTSVSTDTQYF. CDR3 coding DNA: TGTGCCACCAGTGACCGACGGACTAGCGTTAGCACAGATACGCAGTATTTT.